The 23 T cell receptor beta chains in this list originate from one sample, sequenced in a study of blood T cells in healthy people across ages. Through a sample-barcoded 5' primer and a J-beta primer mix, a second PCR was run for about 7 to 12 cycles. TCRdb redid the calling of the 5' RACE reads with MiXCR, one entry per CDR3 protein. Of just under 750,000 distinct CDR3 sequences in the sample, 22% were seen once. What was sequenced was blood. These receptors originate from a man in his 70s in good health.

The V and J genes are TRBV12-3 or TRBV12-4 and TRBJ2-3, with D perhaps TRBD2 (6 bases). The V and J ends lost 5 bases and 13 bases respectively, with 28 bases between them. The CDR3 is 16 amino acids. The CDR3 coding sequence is TGTGCCAGCAGTGGGGTGGGTAGCGGACCGAAGGTTGTGAAGTATTTT. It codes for CASSGVGSGPKVVKYF.

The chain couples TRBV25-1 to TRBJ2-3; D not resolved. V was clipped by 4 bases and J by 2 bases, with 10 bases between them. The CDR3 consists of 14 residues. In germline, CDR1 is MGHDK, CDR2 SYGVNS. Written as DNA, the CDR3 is TGTGCCAGCAGTGTGCAGGCGTACACAGATACGCAGTATTTT. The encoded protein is CASSVQAYTDTQYF.

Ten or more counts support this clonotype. The CDR3 DNA is TGCAGCGTTGTCCGGGACAGGAACTATGGAGGCTACACCTTC. It yields the protein CSVVRDRNYGGYTF. The V gene is TRBV29-1, the J gene TRBJ1-2, with 8 bases matching TRBD1. V trimming: 4 bases; J trimming: 8 bases; junction bases outside the gene matches: 12. The CDR3 contains 14 residues. Germline V gene data show CDR1 as SQVTM and CDR2 as ANQGSEA.

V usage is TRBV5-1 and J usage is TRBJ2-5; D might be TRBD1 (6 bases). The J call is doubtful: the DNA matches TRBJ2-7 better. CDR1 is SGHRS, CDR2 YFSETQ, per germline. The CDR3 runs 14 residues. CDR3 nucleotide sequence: TGCGCCAGCAGTATTACTGGACAGAACTACGAGCAGTACTTC. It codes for CASSITGQNYEQYF.

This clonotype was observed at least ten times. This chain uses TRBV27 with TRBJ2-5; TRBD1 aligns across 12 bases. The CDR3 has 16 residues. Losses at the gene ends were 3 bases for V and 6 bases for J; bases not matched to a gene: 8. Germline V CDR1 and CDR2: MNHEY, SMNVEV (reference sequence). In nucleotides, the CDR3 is TGTGCCAGCAGTTTCACGGGGGGACAGGGGGCGCAGACCCAGTACTTC. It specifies CASSFTGGQGAQTQYF.

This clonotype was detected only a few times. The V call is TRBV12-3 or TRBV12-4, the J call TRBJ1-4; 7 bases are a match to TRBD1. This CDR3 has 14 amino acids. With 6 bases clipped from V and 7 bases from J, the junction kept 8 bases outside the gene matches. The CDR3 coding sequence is TGTGCCAGCAGCCCACCCACAGGGGTTGAAAAACTGTTTTTT. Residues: CASSPPTGVEKLFF.

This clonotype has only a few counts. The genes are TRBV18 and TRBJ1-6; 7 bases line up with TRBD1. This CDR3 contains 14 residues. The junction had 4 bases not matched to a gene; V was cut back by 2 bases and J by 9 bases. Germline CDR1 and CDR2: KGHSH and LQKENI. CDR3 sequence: CASSPEGATSPLHF. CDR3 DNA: TGTGCCAGCTCACCAGAGGGGGCCACTTCACCCCTCCACTTT.

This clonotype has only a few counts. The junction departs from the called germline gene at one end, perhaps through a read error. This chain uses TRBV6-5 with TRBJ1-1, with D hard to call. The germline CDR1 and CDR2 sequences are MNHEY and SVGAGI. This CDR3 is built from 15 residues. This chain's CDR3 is CASSSILGRYTEAFF. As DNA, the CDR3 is TGTGCCAGTAGTTCTATACTAGGGAGGTACACTGAAGCTTTTTTT.

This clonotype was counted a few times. CDR3 sequence reads: CASSPQLAATNEKLFF. The CDR3 bases are TGTGCCAGCTCACCACAACTAGCGGCAACTAATGAAAAACTGTTTTTT. The chain uses TRBV18 and TRBJ1-4; unclear D gene. V was trimmed by 1 base and J by 0 bases, leaving 9 bases between them. This CDR3 is built from 16 residues. CDR1 and CDR2 (germline): KGHSH, LQKENI.

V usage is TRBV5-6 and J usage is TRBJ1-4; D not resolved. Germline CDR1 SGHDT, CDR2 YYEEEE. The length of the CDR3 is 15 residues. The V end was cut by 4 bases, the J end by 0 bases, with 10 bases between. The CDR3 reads CASSPPSATNEKLFF. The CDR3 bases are TGTGCCAGCAGCCCACCGTCGGCAACTAATGAAAAACTGTTTTTT.

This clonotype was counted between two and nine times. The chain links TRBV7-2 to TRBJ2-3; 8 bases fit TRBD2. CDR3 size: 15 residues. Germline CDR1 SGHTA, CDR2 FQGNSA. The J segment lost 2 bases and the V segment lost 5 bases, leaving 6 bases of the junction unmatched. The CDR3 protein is CASSTRTSPTDTQYF. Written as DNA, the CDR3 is TGTGCCAGCAGCACTCGGACTAGCCCCACAGATACGCAGTATTTT.

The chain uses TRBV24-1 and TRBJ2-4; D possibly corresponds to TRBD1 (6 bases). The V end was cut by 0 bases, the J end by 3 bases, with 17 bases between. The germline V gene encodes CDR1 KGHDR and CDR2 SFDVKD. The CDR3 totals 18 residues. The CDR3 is CATSDLLLGHRVKNIQYF. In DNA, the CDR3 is TGTGCCACCAGTGATTTGCTCCTCGGCCACAGGGTCAAAAACATTCAGTACTTC.

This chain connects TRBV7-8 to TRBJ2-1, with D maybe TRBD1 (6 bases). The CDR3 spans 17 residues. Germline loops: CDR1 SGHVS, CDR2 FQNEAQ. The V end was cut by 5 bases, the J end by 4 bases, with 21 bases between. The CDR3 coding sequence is TGTGCCAGCAGCCGGCCGCCTGAAAGGGGGACGTACAATGAGCAGTTCTTC. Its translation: CASSRPPERGTYNEQFF. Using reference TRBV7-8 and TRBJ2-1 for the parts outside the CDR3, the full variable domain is GAGVSQSPRYKVAKRGQDVALRCDPISGHVSLFWYQQALGQGPEFLTYFQNEAQLDKSGLPSDRFFAERPEGSVSTLKIQRTQQEDSAVYLCASSRPPERGTYNEQFFGPGTRLTVL.

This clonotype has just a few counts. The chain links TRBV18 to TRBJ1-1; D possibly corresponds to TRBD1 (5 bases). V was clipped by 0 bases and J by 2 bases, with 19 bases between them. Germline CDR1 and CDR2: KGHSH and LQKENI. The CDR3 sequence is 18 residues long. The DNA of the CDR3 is TGTGCCAGCTCACCACCGTATAACCCGATGGGGGGAAACACTGAAGCTTTCTTT. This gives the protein CASSPPYNPMGGNTEAFF.

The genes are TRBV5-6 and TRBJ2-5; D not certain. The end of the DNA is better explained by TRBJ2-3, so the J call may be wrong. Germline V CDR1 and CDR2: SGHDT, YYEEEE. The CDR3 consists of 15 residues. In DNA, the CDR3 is TGTGCCAGCAGCTTCTGGGCGATGGACACAGATACGCAGTATTTT. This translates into CASSFWAMDTDTQYF.

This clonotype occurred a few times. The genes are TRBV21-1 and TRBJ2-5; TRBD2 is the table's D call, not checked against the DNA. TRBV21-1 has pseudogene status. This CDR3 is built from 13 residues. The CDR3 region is CASWEGLEETQYF. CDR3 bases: TGTGCCAGCTGGGAGGGACTAGAAGAGACCCAGTACTTC.

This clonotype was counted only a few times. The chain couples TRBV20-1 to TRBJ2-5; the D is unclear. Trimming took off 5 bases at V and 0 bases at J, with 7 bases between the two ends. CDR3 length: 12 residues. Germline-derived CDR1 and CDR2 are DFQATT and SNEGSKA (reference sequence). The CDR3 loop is CSAYGDQETQYF. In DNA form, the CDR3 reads TGCAGTGCTTACGGCGACCAAGAGACCCAGTACTTC.

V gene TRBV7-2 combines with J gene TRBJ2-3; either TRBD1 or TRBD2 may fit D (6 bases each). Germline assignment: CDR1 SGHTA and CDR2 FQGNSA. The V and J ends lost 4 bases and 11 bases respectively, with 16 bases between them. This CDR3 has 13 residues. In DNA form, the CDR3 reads TGTGCCAGCAGCTCTGTTCGGGGGCTTCAGCAGTATTTT. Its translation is CASSSVRGLQQYF.

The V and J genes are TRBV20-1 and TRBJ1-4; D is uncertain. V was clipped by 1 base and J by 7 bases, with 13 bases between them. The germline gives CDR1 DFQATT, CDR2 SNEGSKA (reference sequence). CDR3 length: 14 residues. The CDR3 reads CSARVRPPTEKLFF. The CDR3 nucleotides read TGCAGTGCTAGAGTACGACCCCCGACTGAAAAACTGTTTTTT.

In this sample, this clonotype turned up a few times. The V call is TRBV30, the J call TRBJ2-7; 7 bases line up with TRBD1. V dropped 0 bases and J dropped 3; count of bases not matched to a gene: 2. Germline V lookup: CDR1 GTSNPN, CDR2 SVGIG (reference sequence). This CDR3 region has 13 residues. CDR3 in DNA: TGTGCCTGGAGTGTAGGGACAGTCTACGAGCAGTACGTC. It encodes CAWSVGTVYEQYV.

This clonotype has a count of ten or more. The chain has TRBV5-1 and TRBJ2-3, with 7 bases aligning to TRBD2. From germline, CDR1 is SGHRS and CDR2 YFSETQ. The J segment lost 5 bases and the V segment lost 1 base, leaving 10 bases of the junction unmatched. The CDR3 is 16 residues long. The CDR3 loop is CASSLRAASGLDTQYF. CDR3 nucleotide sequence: TGCGCCAGCAGCTTGAGGGCGGCTAGCGGATTAGATACGCAGTATTTT. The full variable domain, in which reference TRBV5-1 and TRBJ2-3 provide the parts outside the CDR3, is KAGVTQTPRYLIKTRGQQVTLSCSPISGHRSVSWYQQTPGQGLQFLFEYFSETQRNKGNFPGRFSGRQFSNSRSEMNVSTLELGDSALYLCASSLRAASGLDTQYFGPGTRLTVL.

Here the CDR3 DNA reads TGCGCCAGTAGCCCGGTCCGGGACAGGGGATCAGATACGCAGTATTTT. This codes for CASSPVRDRGSDTQYF. The chain is built from TRBV5-1 and TRBJ2-3; TRBD1 aligns across 10 bases. Germline V gene lookup returns CDR1 SGHRS and CDR2 YFSETQ. The CDR3 covers 16 residues. J was trimmed by 4 bases and V by 8 bases; bases with no gene match: 13.

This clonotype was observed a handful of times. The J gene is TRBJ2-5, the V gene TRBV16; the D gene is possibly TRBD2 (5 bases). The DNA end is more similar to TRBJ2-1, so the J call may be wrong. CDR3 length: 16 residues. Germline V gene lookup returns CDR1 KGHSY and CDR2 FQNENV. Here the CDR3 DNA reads TGTGCCAGCAGCCAATCTGATGGACTGATAAACAATGAGCAGTTCTTC. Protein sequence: CASSQSDGLINNEQFF.